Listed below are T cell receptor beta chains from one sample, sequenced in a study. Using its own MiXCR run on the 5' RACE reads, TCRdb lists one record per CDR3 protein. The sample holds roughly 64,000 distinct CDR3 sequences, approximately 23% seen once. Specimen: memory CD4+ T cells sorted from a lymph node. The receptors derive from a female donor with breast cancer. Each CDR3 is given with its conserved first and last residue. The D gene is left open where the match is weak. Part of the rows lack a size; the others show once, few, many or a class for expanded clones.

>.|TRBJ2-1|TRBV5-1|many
TGCGCCAGCAGCACGCAGCAGGGCTATGAGCAGTTCTTC
CASSTQQGYEQFF
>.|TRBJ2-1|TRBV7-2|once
TGTGCCAGCAGCATCGCCCAGTGGGGTGAGCAGTTCTTC
CASSIAQWGEQFF
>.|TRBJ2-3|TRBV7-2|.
TGTGCCAGCAGCTTAGCGATCGGGATCACAGATACGCAGTATTTT
CASSLAIGITDTQYF
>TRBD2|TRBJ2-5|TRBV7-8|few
TGTGCCAGCAGCCGAGTTATGGCGGGAGTATCGGAGACCCAGTACTTC
CASSRVMAGVSETQYF
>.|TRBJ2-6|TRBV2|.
TGTGCCAGCAGGGGGGGATCCTCTGGGGCCAACGTCCTGACTTTC
CASRGGSSGANVLTF
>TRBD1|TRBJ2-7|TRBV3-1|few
TGTGCCAGCAGCGGACAGGGGAGTATCAACGAGCAGTACTTC
CASSGQGSINEQYF
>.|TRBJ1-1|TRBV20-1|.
TGCAGAGCTAGATTCCAATGGGCGGGGCCGAACACTGAAGCTTTCTTT
CRARFQWAGPNTEAFF
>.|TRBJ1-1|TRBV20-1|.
TGCAGTGCTCCAATCAGACAAGGTGGAACTGAAGCTTTCTTT
CSAPIRQGGTEAFF
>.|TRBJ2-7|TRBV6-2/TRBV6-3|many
TGTGCCAGCAGTTGGACGGGATACGAGCAGTACTTC
CASSWTGYEQYF
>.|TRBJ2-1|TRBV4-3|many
TGCGCCAGCAGCCAGGCAGGCGATGAGCAGTTCTTC
CASSQAGDEQFF
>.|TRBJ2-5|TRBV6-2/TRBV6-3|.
TGTGCCAGCAGTGAGGGGAGACAAGAGACCCAGTACTTC
CASSEGRQETQYF
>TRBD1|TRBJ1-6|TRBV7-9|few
TGTGCCAGCAGCTTAGGGTCGACAGGGGAGCTCCTCCACTTT
CASSLGSTGELLHF
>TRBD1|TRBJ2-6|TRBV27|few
TGTGCCAGCGGAATTGACAGGGGTGGAGCCTCTGGGGCCAACGTCCTGACTTTC
CASGIDRGGASGANVLTF
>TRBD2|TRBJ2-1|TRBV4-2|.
TGTGCCAGCAGCGCCCACAACTTAGCGGGAGGGCCCTCTACTCGCAATGAGCAGTTCTTC
CASSAHNLAGGPSTRNEQFF
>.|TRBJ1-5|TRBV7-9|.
TGTGCCAGCAGCCCTTATGATACCAATCAGCCCCAGCATTTT
CASSPYDTNQPQHF
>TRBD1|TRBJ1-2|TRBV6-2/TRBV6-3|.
TGTGCCAGCAGTTACTTAGGGACCGGACAGGATGATGGCTACACCTTC
CASSYLGTGQDDGYTF
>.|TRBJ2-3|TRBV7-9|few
TGTGCCGGGAAGGGGGTTTCTGGAGATACGCAGTATTTT
CAGKGVSGDTQYF
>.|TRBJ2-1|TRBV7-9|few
TGTGCCAGCAGCATAAGTGGGACAATCAATGAGCAGTTCTTC
CASSISGTINEQFF
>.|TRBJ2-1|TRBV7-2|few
TGTGCCAGCAGCTGGGGGGCAGGGGGGATCAATGAGCAGTTCTTC
CASSWGAGGINEQFF
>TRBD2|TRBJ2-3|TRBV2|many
TGTGCCAGCAGCCGGACTAGCGGACTAGATACGCAGTATTTT
CASSRTSGLDTQYF
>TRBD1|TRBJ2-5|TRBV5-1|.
TGCGCCAGCAGCTACCTAACTGGACAGGCACAGACCCAGTACTTC
CASSYLTGQAQTQYF